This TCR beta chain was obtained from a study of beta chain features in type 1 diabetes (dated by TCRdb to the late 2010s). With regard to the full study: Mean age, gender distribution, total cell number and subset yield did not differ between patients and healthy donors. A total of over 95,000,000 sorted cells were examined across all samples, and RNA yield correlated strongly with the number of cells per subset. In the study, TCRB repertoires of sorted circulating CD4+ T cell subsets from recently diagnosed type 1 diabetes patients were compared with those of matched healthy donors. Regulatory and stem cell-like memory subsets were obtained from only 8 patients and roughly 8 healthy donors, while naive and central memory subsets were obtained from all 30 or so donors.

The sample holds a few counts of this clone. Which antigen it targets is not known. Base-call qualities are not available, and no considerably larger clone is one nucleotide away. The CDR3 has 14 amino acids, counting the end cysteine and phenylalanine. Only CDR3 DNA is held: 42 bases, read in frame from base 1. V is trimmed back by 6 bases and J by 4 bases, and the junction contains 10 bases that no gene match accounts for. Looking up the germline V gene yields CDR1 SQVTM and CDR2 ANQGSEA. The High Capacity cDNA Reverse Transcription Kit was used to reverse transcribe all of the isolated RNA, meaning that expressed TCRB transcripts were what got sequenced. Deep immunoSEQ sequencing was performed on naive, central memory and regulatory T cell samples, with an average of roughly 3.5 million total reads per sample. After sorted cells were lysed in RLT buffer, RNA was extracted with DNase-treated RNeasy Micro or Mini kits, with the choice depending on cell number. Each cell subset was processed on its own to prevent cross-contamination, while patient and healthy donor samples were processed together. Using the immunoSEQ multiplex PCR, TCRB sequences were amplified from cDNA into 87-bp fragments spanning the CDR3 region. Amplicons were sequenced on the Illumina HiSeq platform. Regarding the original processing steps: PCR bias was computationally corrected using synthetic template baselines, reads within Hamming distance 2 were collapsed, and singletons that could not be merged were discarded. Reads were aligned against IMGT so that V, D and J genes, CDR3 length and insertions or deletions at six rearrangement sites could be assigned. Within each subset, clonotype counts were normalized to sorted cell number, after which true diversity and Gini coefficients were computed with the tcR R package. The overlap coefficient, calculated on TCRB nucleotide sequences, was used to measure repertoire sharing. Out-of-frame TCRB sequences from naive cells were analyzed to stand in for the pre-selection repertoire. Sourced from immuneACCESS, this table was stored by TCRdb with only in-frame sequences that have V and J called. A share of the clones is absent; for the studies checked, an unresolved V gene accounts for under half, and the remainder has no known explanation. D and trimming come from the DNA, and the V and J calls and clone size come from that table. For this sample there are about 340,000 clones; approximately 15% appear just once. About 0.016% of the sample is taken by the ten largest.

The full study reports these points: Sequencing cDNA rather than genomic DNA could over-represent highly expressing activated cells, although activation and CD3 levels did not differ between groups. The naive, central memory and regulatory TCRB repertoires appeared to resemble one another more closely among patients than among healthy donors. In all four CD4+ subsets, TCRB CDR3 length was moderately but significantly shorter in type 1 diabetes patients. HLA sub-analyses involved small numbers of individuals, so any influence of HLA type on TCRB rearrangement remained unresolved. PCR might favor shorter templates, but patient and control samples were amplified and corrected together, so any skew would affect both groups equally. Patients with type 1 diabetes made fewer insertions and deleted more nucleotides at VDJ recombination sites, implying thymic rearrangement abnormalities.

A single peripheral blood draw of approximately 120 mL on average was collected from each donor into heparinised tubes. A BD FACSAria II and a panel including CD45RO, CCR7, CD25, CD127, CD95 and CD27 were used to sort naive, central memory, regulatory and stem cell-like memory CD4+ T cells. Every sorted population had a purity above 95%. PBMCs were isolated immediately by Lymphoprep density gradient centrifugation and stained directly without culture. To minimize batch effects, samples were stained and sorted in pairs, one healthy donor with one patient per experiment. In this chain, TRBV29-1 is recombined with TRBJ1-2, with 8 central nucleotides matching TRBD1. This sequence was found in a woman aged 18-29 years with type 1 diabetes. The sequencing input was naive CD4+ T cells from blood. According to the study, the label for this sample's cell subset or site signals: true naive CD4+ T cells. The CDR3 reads CSVLAGTGPYGYTF. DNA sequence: TGCAGCGTGCTGGCCGGGACAGGTCCCTATGGCTACACCTTC.